The 31 T cell receptor beta chains given below trace back to one sample, sequenced in a study of shared clonotypes between healthy human individuals. The protocol was immunoSEQ multiplex PCR, while the TCRdb copy is restricted to in-frame clones and leaves out a portion. This table has fewer than 850,000 clones, 95% to 97% appearing once. Only CD45RO-negative cells positively selected for CCR7 counted as naive CD8 cells, so terminally differentiated effector memory CD45RA+ cells were excluded. The sequenced sample was naive CD8+ T cells sorted from blood. These receptors were taken from a man younger than 40 in good health.

In its sample, this clone was seen once. The CDR3 here is CASRGTGNTEAFF. In DNA, the CDR3 is TGTGCCAGCCGAGGGACAGGGAACACTGAAGCTTTCTTT. The V and J genes are TRBV11-3 and TRBJ1-1; the match to TRBD1 covers 8 bases. V was clipped by 8 bases and J by 1 base; unmatched bases: 3. The CDR3 has 13 amino acids. Germline CDR1 SGHNT, CDR2 YENEEA.

The chain combines TRBV27 with TRBJ2-5, with D unclear. The germline CDR1 and CDR2 sequences are MNHEY and SMNVEV (reference sequence). V was trimmed by 6 bases and J by 0 bases, leaving 11 bases between them. The CDR3 runs to 14 residues. The chain's CDR3 is CASSDLMYQETQYF. The CDR3 DNA reads TGTGCCAGCAGCGACCTGATGTACCAAGAGACCCAGTACTTC.

This chain links TRBV27 with TRBJ2-1; D unresolved. The CDR3 contains 16 residues. Trimming stripped 4 bases from V and 3 bases from J, with 16 bases between. The V gene's germline CDR1 is MNHEY and CDR2 SMNVEV (reference sequence). CDR3 residues: CASSSLTQKGYNEQFF. CDR3 nucleotides: TGTGCCAGCAGTTCATTGACACAGAAAGGCTACAATGAGCAGTTCTTC.

This rearrangement joins TRBV27 to TRBJ1-5, with 7 bases identical to TRBD1. CDR3 length: 16 amino acids. Germline CDR1 reads MNHEY; CDR2 reads SMNVEV (reference sequence). V trimming: 2 bases; J trimming: 4 bases; junction bases outside the gene matches: 8. CDR3 residues: CASSLGGGQRNQPQHF. For the CDR3, the DNA is TGTGCCAGCAGTTTAGGGGGGGGACAGAGGAATCAGCCCCAGCATTTT.

In this sample, this clone turned up once. This sequence joins TRBV27 and TRBJ2-7; tentative D call: TRBD1 (7 bases). The CDR3 loop spans 16 amino acids. Germline values: CDR1 MNHEY, CDR2 SMNVEV (reference sequence). Deletions cut 5 bases from V and 7 bases from J, with 24 bases between. DNA for the CDR3: TGTGCCAGCAGTGTAACCGGGGGACAGTCAGGGTGGGAGCAGTACTTC. Its protein product is CASSVTGGQSGWEQYF.

The rearrangement links TRBV4-1 to TRBJ2-7; no firm D call. Trimming pared 4 bases from V and 0 bases from J, leaving 16 bases between. There are 16 residues in the CDR3. CDR1 and CDR2 from the germline V gene are MGHRA and YSYEKL. This CDR3 reads CASSPPDGPSSYEQYF. Here the CDR3 DNA reads TGCGCCAGCAGCCCTCCAGACGGGCCGAGCTCCTACGAGCAGTACTTC.

The J gene is TRBJ1-2, the V gene TRBV5-8, with a possible D match to TRBD1 (5 bases). Germline CDR1 is SGHTS and CDR2 is YDEGEE. The CDR3 covers 14 residues. Trimming removed 4 bases from V and 9 bases from J, with 19 bases in between. The CDR3 reads CASSPFQGFGSYTF. Written as DNA, the CDR3 is TGTGCCAGCAGCCCTTTCCAGGGCTTTGGGAGCTACACCTTC.

The CDR3 reads CASSPTSGRKAGELFF. The CDR3, as DNA: TGTGCCAGCAGCCCGACTAGCGGGAGAAAGGCCGGGGAGCTGTTTTTT. The chain carries TRBV7-9 and TRBJ2-2, with TRBD2 identical over 12 bases. The CDR3 has 16 amino acids. The V and J ends lost 5 bases and 6 bases, in that order; junction bases with no gene match: 7. Germline CDR1 is SEHNR and CDR2 is FQNEAQ (reference sequence).

The chain links TRBV25-1 to TRBJ1-5; no clear D. The germline V and J ends were trimmed by 3 bases and 1 base, with 16 bases remaining between them. The CDR3 spans 17 residues. CDR1 MGHDK and CDR2 SYGVNS come from the germline V gene. DNA of the CDR3: TGTGCCAGCAGTGATCTCCATGGGGTACAGAGCAATCAGCCCCAGCATTTT. This translates into CASSDLHGVQSNQPQHF.

The chain is built from TRBV9 and TRBJ2-2; 9 bases fit TRBD2. Looked up from germline, CDR1 is SGDLS and CDR2 is YYNGEE. The CDR3 extends over 16 amino acids. The junction had 6 bases not matched to a gene; V was cut back by 4 bases and J by 2 bases. In nucleotides, the CDR3 is TGTGCCAGCAGCCATAGACTAGCGGATAACACCGGGGAGCTGTTTTTT. The encoded protein is CASSHRLADNTGELFF.

This clone was counted once. The chain carries TRBV28 and TRBJ2-2; 8 nucleotides line up with TRBD2. The CDR3 is made up of 15 amino acids. The germline gives CDR1 MDHEN, CDR2 SYDVKM. J lost 4 bases, V lost 6 bases, and 7 bases had no gene match. The CDR3 nucleotides read TGTGCCAGCAGAGTCGGGACTAGATCCACCGGGGAGCTGTTTTTT. Its protein is CASRVGTRSTGELFF. Looking up the rest from reference TRBV28 and TRBJ2-2 gives the full variable domain: DVKVTQSSRYLVKRTGEKVFLECVQDMDHENMFWYRQDPGLGLRLIYFSYDVKMKEKGDIPEGYSVSREKKERFSLILESASTNQTSMYLCASRVGTRSTGELFFGEGSRLTVL.

This clone was counted a single time. The V call is TRBV7-9, the J call TRBJ2-7; D gene ambiguous. This CDR3 is built from 16 residues. The germline V gene has CDR1 SEHNR and CDR2 FQNEAQ (reference sequence). V gave up 5 bases and J gave up 1 base, with 18 bases separating them. This CDR3 reads CASSLNSVAQSYEQYF. CDR3 in DNA: TGTGCCAGCAGCCTCAACAGTGTCGCCCAATCCTACGAGCAGTACTTC.

V and J are TRBV5-4 and TRBJ2-3; weak D call: TRBD2 (6 bases). V lost 4 bases, J lost 2 bases, and 20 bases lay in between. The CDR3 contains 17 residues. Per the germline V gene, CDR1 is SGHNT and CDR2 is YYREEE (reference sequence). CDR3: CASSRMGSGLVTDTQYF. DNA of the CDR3: TGTGCCAGCAGCCGGATGGGGTCGGGACTTGTCACAGATACGCAGTATTTT. Based on the CDR3 plus reference TRBV5-4 and TRBJ2-3, the full variable domain is ETGVTQSPTHLIKTRGQQVTLRCSSQSGHNTVSWYQQALGQGPQFIFQYYREEENGRGNFPPRFSGLQFPNYSSELNVNALELDDSALYLCASSRMGSGLVTDTQYFGPGTRLTVL.

The genes are TRBV19 and TRBJ2-3, with 8 bases lining up with TRBD1. Trimming at V came to 3 bases and at J to 6 bases, leaving 8 bases not matched to a gene. The CDR3 totals 15 residues. CDR1 is LNHDA and CDR2 is SQIVND in the germline V gene (reference sequence). Here the CDR3 DNA reads TGTGCCAGTAGTATCTGGACAGGGCAAGCCGATACGCAGTATTTT. Amino acid sequence: CASSIWTGQADTQYF.

This sequence joins TRBV7-2 and TRBJ2-7; D is unclear. The CDR3 covers 12 residues. Trimming cost V 3 bases and J 3 bases, with 6 bases left between them. The germline CDR1 and CDR2 sequences are SGHTA and FQGNSA. As DNA, the CDR3 is TGTGCCAGCAGCTTTGTGTTCTACGAGCAGTACTTC. Residues: CASSFVFYEQYF.

The rearrangement joins TRBV9 to TRBJ2-1; 9 bases map to TRBD2. Losses at the gene ends were 1 base for V and 8 bases for J; bases not matched to a gene: 10. There are 16 residues in the CDR3. CDR1 is SGDLS, CDR2 YYNGEE, per germline. The CDR3 coding sequence is TGTGCCAGCAGCGTAACCGTAGCGGGAGCGAGGGATGAGCAGTTCTTC. Translation gives CASSVTVAGARDEQFF.

The rearrangement uses TRBV9 and TRBJ2-5, with D perhaps TRBD1 (5 bases). CDR1 and CDR2 from the germline V gene are SGDLS and YYNGEE. The CDR3 has 16 residues. V shed 0 bases and J shed 1 base, with 13 bases lying between them. Here the CDR3 reads CASSVAFGQGQETQYF. CDR3 DNA: TGTGCCAGCAGCGTAGCCTTTGGGCAGGGCCAAGAGACCCAGTACTTC.

This clone was counted once. The chain has TRBV6-5 and TRBJ2-5, with TRBD1 as a possible D gene (5 bases). The CDR3 contains 16 residues. From germline, CDR1 is MNHEY and CDR2 SVGAGI. Trimming removed 0 bases from V and 5 bases from J, with 16 bases in between. The CDR3 region has the DNA TGTGCCAGCAGTTACTCGAGGCAGGGTGGCTTGGAGACCCAGTACTTC. It yields the protein CASSYSRQGGLETQYF.

The chain couples TRBV7-9 to TRBJ2-1, with TRBD2 matching 11 bases. The CDR3 length is 17 residues. The trim removed 4 bases at V and 4 bases at J, leaving 9 bases unmatched. The germline V gene has CDR1 SEHNR and CDR2 FQNEAQ (reference sequence). The CDR3 DNA reads TGTGCCAGCAGCTCTACACTAGCGGGAGTCCATTACAATGAGCAGTTCTTC. Protein sequence: CASSSTLAGVHYNEQFF.

This sequence joins TRBV4-1 and TRBJ1-4; a weak D match, TRBD1 (5 bases). The CDR3 loop spans 15 amino acids. With 1 base removed from V and 8 bases from J, the gap between germline ends came to 14 bases. The germline V gene encodes CDR1 MGHRA and CDR2 YSYEKL. The CDR3 reads CASSQAGGDGEKLFF. CDR3 nucleotide sequence: TGCGCCAGCAGCCAAGCCGGAGGGGACGGAGAAAAACTGTTTTTT.

Here the CDR3 DNA reads TGTGCCAGCAGCGAGTTAGCGTGGCCCTACAATGAGCAGTTCTTC. Protein product: CASSELAWPYNEQFF. V gene TRBV9 combines with J gene TRBJ2-1, with D maybe TRBD2 (5 bases). V dropped 3 bases and J dropped 2 bases, with 12 bases sitting between them. The CDR3 length is 15 residues. CDR1 is SGDLS, CDR2 YYNGEE, per germline.

The chain employs TRBV12-5 and TRBJ2-2, with 11 bases identical to TRBD2. The trim removed 2 bases at V and 4 bases at J, leaving 6 bases unmatched. This CDR3 is built from 17 residues. CDR1 and CDR2 from the germline V gene are LGHNT and FRNRAP. CDR3 sequence: CASGLLLAGDITGELFF. The CDR3 coding sequence is TGTGCTAGTGGTTTGTTACTAGCGGGAGACATCACCGGGGAGCTGTTTTTT.

This clone was seen once. J is TRBJ2-2 and V is TRBV27, with 7 bases fitting TRBD1. The V and J ends lost 5 bases and 0 bases, in that order; junction bases with no gene match: 6. The CDR3 spans 16 residues. CDR1 MNHEY and CDR2 SMNVEV come from the germline V gene (reference sequence). The DNA of the CDR3 is TGTGCCAGCAGTCCTATAGGACAGGCGAACACCGGGGAGCTGTTTTTT. This translates into CASSPIGQANTGELFF.

The V and J genes are TRBV18 and TRBJ1-3; 8 bases are shared with TRBD1. The CDR3 extends over 16 amino acids. Germline loops: CDR1 KGHSH, CDR2 LQKENI. Trimming at V came to 2 bases and at J to 2 bases, leaving 5 bases not matched to a gene. CDR3 sequence (DNA): TGTGCCAGCTCACCATTTACGGACAGGGCTGGAAACACCATATATTTT. It codes for CASSPFTDRAGNTIYF.

The chain couples TRBV27 to TRBJ1-2; a weak D match, TRBD1 (6 bases). Deletions cut 7 bases from V and 8 bases from J, with 26 bases between. Germline CDR1 reads MNHEY; CDR2 reads SMNVEV (reference sequence). This CDR3 spans 16 amino acids. The CDR3 sequence: CASNLKGGAGWGGYTF. The CDR3 bases are TGTGCCAGCAACCTCAAAGGGGGTGCAGGGTGGGGAGGCTACACCTTC.

The gene calls are TRBV11-2 and TRBJ2-3; a possible D gene is TRBD1 (6 bases). From germline, CDR1 is SGHAT and CDR2 FQNNGV. The ends were cut back, 10 bases at V and 3 bases at J, with 17 bases in the middle. CDR3 length equals 14 residues. The CDR3 spells CAISRRTGTDTQYF. CDR3 in DNA: TGTGCCATCTCCCGGAGAACAGGGACAGATACGCAGTATTTT.

The V gene is TRBV29-1, the J gene TRBJ1-1, with D uncertain. The CDR3 totals 16 residues. CDR1 and CDR2 (germline): SQVTM, ANQGSEA. V lost 4 bases and J 0 bases, leaving 18 bases between the germline ends. The CDR3 sequence: CSVAPPAQFMNTEAFF. The CDR3 region has the DNA TGCAGCGTTGCGCCCCCGGCCCAATTCATGAACACTGAAGCTTTCTTT.

J is TRBJ2-7 and V is TRBV2; 7 bases agree with TRBD2. Germline CDR1 SNHLY, CDR2 FYNNEI. Trimming at V came to 2 bases and at J to 0 bases, leaving 4 bases not matched to a gene. The CDR3 loop spans 15 amino acids. CDR3 nucleotides: TGTGCCAGCAGTGAAACCCTAGCGGCCTCCTACGAGCAGTACTTC. Protein: CASSETLAASYEQYF.

DNA for the CDR3: TGTGCCAGCAGTTACTCTGGATTCACTGAAGCTTTCTTT. Protein sequence: CASSYSGFTEAFF. This chain links TRBV6-5 with TRBJ1-1, with D unclear. The CDR3 runs to 13 residues. Trimming took 0 bases from V and 4 from J, leaving 6 bases between them. Germline V gene sequence: CDR1 MNHEY, CDR2 SVGAGI.

This chain connects TRBV9 to TRBJ2-1; 8 nucleotides agree with TRBD2. V lost 3 bases and J lost 1; bases outside the gene matches: 9. Germline loops: CDR1 SGDLS, CDR2 YYNGEE. The CDR3 loop spans 17 amino acids. The CDR3 DNA reads TGTGCCAGCAGCGAATCCCCCTCTAGCGGGTCCTACAATGAGCAGTTCTTC. Its translation is CASSESPSSGSYNEQFF.

The genes are TRBV29-1 and TRBJ2-3, with D unclear. Looked up from germline, CDR1 is SQVTM and CDR2 is ANQGSEA. Deletions cut 1 base from V and 6 bases from J, with 14 bases between. This CDR3 has 14 amino acids. CDR3 residues: CSVEGGSLVDTQYF. Here the CDR3 DNA reads TGCAGCGTTGAAGGTGGCAGCCTGGTTGATACGCAGTATTTT.